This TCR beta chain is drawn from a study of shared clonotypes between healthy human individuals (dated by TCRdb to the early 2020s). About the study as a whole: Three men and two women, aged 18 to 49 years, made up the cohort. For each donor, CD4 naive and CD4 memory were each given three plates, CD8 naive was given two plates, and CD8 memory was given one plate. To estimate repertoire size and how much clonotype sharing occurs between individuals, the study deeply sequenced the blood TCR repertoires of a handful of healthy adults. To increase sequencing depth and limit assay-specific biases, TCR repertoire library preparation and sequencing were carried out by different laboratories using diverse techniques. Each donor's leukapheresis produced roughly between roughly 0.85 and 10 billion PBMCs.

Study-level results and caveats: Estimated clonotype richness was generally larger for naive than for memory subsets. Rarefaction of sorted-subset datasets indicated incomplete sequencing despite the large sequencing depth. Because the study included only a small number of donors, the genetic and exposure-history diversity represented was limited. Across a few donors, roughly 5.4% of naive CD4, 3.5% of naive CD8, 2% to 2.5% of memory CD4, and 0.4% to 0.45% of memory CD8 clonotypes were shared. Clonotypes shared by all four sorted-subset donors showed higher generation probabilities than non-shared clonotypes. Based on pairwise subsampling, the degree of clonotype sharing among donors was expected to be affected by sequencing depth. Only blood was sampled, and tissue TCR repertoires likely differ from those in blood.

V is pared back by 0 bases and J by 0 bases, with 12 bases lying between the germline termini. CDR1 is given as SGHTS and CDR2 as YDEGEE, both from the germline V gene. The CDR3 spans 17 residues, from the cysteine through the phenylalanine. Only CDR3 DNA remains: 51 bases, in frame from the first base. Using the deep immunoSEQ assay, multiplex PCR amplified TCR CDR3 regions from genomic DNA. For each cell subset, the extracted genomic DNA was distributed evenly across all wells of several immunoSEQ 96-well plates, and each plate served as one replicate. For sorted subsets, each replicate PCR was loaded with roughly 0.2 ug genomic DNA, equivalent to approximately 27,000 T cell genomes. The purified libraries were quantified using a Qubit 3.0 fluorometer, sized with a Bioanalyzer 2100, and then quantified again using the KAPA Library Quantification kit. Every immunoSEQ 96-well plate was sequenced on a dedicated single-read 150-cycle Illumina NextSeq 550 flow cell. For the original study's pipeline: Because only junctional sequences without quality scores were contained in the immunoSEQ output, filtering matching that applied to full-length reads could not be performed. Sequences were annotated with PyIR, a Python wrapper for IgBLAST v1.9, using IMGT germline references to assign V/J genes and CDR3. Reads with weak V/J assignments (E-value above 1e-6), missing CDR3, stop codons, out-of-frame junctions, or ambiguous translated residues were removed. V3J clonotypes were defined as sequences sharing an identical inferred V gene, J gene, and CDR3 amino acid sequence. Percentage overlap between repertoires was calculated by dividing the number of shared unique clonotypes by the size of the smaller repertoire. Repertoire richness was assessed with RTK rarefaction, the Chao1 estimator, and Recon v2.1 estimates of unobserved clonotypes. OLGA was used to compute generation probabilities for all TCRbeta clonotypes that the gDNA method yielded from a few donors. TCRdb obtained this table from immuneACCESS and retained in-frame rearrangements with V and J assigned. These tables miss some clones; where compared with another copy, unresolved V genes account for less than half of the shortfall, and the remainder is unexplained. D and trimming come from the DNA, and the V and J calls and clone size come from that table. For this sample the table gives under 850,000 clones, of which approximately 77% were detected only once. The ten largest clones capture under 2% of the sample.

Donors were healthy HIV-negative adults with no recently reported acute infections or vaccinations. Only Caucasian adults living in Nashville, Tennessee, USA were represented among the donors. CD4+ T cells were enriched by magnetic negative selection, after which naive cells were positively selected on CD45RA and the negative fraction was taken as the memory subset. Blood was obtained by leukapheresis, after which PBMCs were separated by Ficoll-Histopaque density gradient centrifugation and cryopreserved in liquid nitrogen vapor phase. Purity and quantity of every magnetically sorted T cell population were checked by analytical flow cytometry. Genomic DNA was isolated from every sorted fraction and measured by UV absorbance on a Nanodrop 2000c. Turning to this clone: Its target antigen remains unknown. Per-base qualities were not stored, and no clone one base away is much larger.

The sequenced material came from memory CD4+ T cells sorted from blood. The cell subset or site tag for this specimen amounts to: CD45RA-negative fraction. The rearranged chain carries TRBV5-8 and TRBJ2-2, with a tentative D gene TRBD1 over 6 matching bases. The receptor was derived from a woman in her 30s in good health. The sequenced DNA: TGTGCCAGCAGCTTGGCTAACAGGGCCGCGAACACCGGGGAGCTGTTTTTT. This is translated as CASSLANRAANTGELFF.